This entry describes one T cell receptor (beta chain). Its antigen is still unknown. The CDR3 consists of 15 residues. In germline, CDR1 is PRHDT, CDR2 FYEKMQ (reference sequence). Germline trimming cut 0 bases from V and 7 bases from J; bases unmatched to any gene: 4. The data belong to a study of cytomegalovirus exposure and HLA in healthy donors. Whole-study context: The 120 or so validation repertoires used the same platform as the approximately 700 first-cohort repertoires (as reported by a later analysis).

Study observations and caveats: The study designated fewer than 200 TCR beta chains cytomegalovirus-associated.

The assay was immunoSEQ multiplex PCR, and TCRdb's table has in-frame clones only and misses some. This table holds about 57,000 clones, over 85% found once. The sample was PBMCs. The clonotype was recovered from a woman in her late teens or twenties in good health and CMV-seronegative. The V gene is TRBV13, the J gene TRBJ2-1; the match to TRBD2 covers 9 bases. CDR3 sequence reads: CASSLGERGDNEQFF. Written as DNA, the CDR3 is TGTGCCAGCAGCTTAGGGGAGCGGGGGGATAATGAGCAGTTCTTC.